This TCR beta chain was obtained from a study of T cell repertoires in cytomegalovirus infection. Study background: Through public TCR beta signatures, both CMV infection and matching HLA type were indicated. General study findings and limits: The cumulative frequency of public TCR beta families identified carriers of CMV plus the relevant HLA. The study found HLA-C-restricted CMV-specific TCR beta clonotypes dominating the ex vivo response.

Using its own MiXCR run on the reads, TCRdb lists one record per CDR3 protein. The sample comprises about 180,000 distinct CDR3 sequences, about an eighth of which are singletons, and 25% to 30% rests with the top ten. V was cut by 4 bases and J by 7 bases, with 16 bases left in between. CDR3 length: 15 residues. CDR1 and CDR2 (germline): SGHDN, FVKESK. The sample holds many counts of this clonotype. Its antigen is currently unknown. Sequencing input: PBMCs. The J gene is TRBJ2-2, the V gene TRBV14; D is tentatively TRBD1 or TRBD2 (5 bases each). This TCR was recovered from a human donor in good health (CMV status not recorded). Some clones in this sample may be carry-over from other donors' samples. The CDR3, as DNA: TGTGCCAGCAGCCCCGCCGGGACCAAAGGCGGGGAGCTGTTTTTT. Its protein is CASSPAGTKGGELFF.